This is a list of T cell receptor beta chains from one sample in a study of response to subunit inactivated influenza vaccine. TCRdb reprocessed the RT-PCR reads via MiXCR and lists one record per CDR3 protein. The repertoire holds 250,000 to 350,000 distinct CDR3 sequences, approximately 23% seen once, with about a tenth in the top ten. Material: PBMCs from blood, obtained about 19 months after vaccination. The origin of the receptors is a man between 50 and 75 years old who received an inactivated influenza vaccine. The CDR3 runs from the conserved cysteine through the conserved F or W. A D gene is named only where the DNA matches it firmly. Rows may omit the clone size; those that give it use once, few, many or a size class.

TGTGCCACCAGCAGAGAGGGACAGAGGTCCTACGAGCAGTACTTC	CATSREGQRSYEQYF	TRBV15	TRBJ2-7	TRBD1	once
TGTGCCAGCAGCTTAGCTGATCCAGGGAACACTGAAGCTTTCTTT	CASSLADPGNTEAFF	TRBV7-9	TRBJ1-1	NA	many
TGTGCCATCAGGCCGGACCAGCAGGGAAACACCATATATTTT	CAIRPDQQGNTIYF	TRBV10-3	TRBJ1-3	NA	few
TGTGCCATCAGTGTAACTAGCGGGGGGTTTGGGGCCAACGTCCTGACTTTC	CAISVTSGGFGANVLTF	TRBV10-3	TRBJ2-6	TRBD2	few
TGCGCCAGCAGCCAAGCGGGACAGGGGGTTTCACCCCTCCACTTT	CASSQAGQGVSPLHF	TRBV4-1	TRBJ1-6	TRBD1	NA
TGTGCCAGCAGCTCCGGGGGGGAACAGCCCCAGCATTTT	CASSSGGEQPQHF	TRBV5-6	TRBJ1-5	NA	NA
TGTGCCATCAGTGAGTCGTACAGGGTGGTCTACAATGAGCAGTTCTTC	CAISESYRVVYNEQFF	TRBV10-3	TRBJ2-1	NA	NA
TGTGCCAGCAGCTCTCCGGGACAGGGGATCGATACGCAGTATTTT	CASSSPGQGIDTQYF	TRBV7-9	TRBJ2-3	TRBD1	few
TGTGCCAGCAGCTTAAGCAGGGGGCGATCCTACAATGAGCAGTTCTTC	CASSLSRGRSYNEQFF	TRBV11-3	TRBJ2-1	TRBD1	NA
TGTGCCAGCAGCAGGGGACAGGCGAACACTGAAGCTTTCTTT	CASSRGQANTEAFF	TRBV21-1	TRBJ1-1	NA	NA